A selection of T cell receptor beta chains follows, all from one sample in a study of T cells in Graves' hyperthyroidism and ophthalmopathy. TCRdb ran MiXCR on the multiplex PCR reads and lists one entry per CDR3 protein. Seen here are 450,000 to 650,000 distinct CDR3 sequences, roughly 15% observed once, and the top ten hold approximately 15%. The sequencing input was blood. The receptors were gathered from a young woman with Graves' ophthalmopathy. Each CDR3 is given without its conserved first and last residue. The order of the fields is CDR3 length, V gene, CDR3 protein.

>12|TRBV10-3
AISEPGWITEAF
>15|TRBV18
ASSPQSDRALTYEQY
>11|TRBV15
ATSTDFSQPQH
>13|TRBV27
ASSLSRTPYNEQF
>17|TRBV7-2
ASSLSGTSGGARKVEQF
>13|TRBV7-3
ASSSSGQSYNEQF
>13|TRBV7-9
ASSLVAGPIKMTF
>12|TRBV6-1
ASSGDMENQPQH
>13|TRBV28
ASSTTSTGGDGYT
>14|TRBV4-2
ASRAIQGTNTGELF
>13|TRBV2
ASTALAGGVNEQY
>18|TRBV6-1
AISEREAAGGDYVQETQY
>16|TRBV7-2
ASSFEFSGTSSPYEQY
>14|TRBV4-1
ASSQDGYRGGETQY